The TCR beta chain under discussion was sequenced for a study of T cell responses to AZD1222 COVID-19 vaccine. Clones were sequenced by immunoSEQ multiplex PCR, and TCRdb holds only the in-frame ones, with some missing. This table holds some 200,000 clones, around 90% found once. About this clone itself: Its antigen is as yet unknown.

CDR3 size: 18 residues. Germline V gene data show CDR1 as KGHSH and CDR2 as LQKENI. V shed 2 bases and J 6 bases; nucleotides not matched to a gene: 14. General study results and limits: Spike-specific TCR breadth rose after two AZD1222 doses, and depth rose as well. Clonal diversity may have been underestimated in mostly white British donors.

This material consisted of peripheral blood, taken 28 days after the second AZD1222 dose. V is TRBV18 and J is TRBJ1-5, with 9 bases that match TRBD1. The receptor was isolated from an adult who received the AZD1222 COVID-19 vaccine. The CDR3 reads CASSPSQTGGVQRQPQHF. The DNA for the CDR3 is TGTGCCAGCTCACCATCCCAAACAGGGGGCGTCCAGCGTCAGCCCCAGCATTTT.